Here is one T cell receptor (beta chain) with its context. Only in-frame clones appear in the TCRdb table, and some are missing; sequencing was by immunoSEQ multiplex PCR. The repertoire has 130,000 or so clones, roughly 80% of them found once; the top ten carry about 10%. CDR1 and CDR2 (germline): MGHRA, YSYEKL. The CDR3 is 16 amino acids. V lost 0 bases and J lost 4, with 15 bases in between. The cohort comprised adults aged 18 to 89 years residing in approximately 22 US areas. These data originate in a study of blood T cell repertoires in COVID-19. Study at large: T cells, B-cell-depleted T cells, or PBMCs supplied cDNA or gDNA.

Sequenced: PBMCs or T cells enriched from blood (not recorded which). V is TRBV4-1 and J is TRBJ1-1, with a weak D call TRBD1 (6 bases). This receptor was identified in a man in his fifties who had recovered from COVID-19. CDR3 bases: TGCGCCAGCAGCCAAGATCTCAGGGGCGCGGTCACTGAAGCTTTCTTT. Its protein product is CASSQDLRGAVTEAFF.